Below are 20 T cell receptor beta chains sequenced from a single sample in a study of CD8 T cells in ankylosing spondylitis listed by TCRdb under 2017. Library construction relied on 5' RACE. The instrument given in TCRdb is Illumina HiSeq 2500. TCRdb reprocessed the public reads (quality trimming at Q25 with fastp, clone calling with MiXCR) and kept in-frame beta chains. All rows with the same CDR3 protein become a single entry with the most common DNA and genes. In all, the sample holds hundreds of thousands of distinct CDR3 sequences, and 10% to 15% of those were seen once. 0.51% of the sample is taken by the ten largest. Beyond this particular receptor, the publication reports: A TCR beta motif of eight highly homologous amino acid variants appeared characteristic of blood from ankylosing spondylitis patients.

Their antigen targets remain unknown. The sample consisted of blood, either unsorted or a sorted T cell fraction (not recorded which). The origin of the receptors is a male donor with ankylosing spondylitis.

This clonotype occurred many times. J is TRBJ1-5 and V is TRBV18, with unresolved D. The length of the CDR3 is 15 residues. V lost 1 base and J lost 2, with 9 bases in between. Germline CDR1 reads KGHSH; CDR2 reads LQKENI. The CDR3 DNA sequence: TGTGCCAGCTCACCACGGTCCACAGGCAATCAGCCCCAGCATTTT. The encoded protein is CASSPRSTGNQPQHF.

This clonotype turned up a few times. V is TRBV5-6 and J is TRBJ2-1; TRBD1 might be the D (5 bases). The CDR3 runs 15 residues. Trimming took off 4 bases at V and 7 bases at J, with 18 bases between the two ends. Per the germline V gene, CDR1 is SGHDT and CDR2 is YYEEEE. The CDR3 DNA is TGTGCCAGCAGCCAGGACACCCTTGGTCGGAATGAGCAGTTCTTC. Translated, it gives CASSQDTLGRNEQFF.

This chain connects TRBV7-9 to TRBJ2-7, with 12 bases lining up with TRBD1. Germline assignment: CDR1 SEHNR and CDR2 FQNEAQ (reference sequence). The CDR3 loop spans 17 amino acids. With V trimmed by 3 bases and J by 1 base, 7 bases remained unmatched. CDR3 nucleotide sequence: TGTGCCAGCAGCTTCCCCCGGGGACAGGGGGCGTCCTACGAGCAGTACTTC. It translates to CASSFPRGQGASYEQYF.

In this sample, this clonotype turned up a few times. The chain recombines TRBV20-1 with TRBJ2-1; no definite D call. V lost 2 bases and J lost 6, with 5 bases in between. The CDR3 extends over 11 amino acids. Germline V gene data show CDR1 as DFQATT and CDR2 as SNEGSKA (reference sequence). The CDR3 region has the DNA TGCAGTGCTAGATGGTTCAATGAGCAGTTCTTC. Its protein product is CSARWFNEQFF.

This clonotype occurred a few times. The rearrangement links TRBV12-3 or TRBV12-4 to TRBJ1-1; D is uncertain. CDR3 size: 15 residues. V lost 3 bases to trimming and J lost 4 bases, with 15 bases between them. The CDR3 region has the DNA TGTGCCAGCAGTTTCTTTCCGACGGCGGGCACTGAAGCTTTCTTT. It codes for CASSFFPTAGTEAFF.

The rearrangement joins TRBV4-3 to TRBJ2-3; tentatively, D is TRBD1 or TRBD2 (6 bases each). This CDR3 region has 17 residues. V was shortened by 0 bases and J by 5 bases, with 18 bases between the two germline ends. Germline V CDR1 and CDR2: LGHNA, YSLEER. The CDR3 sequence: CASSQDFVPGARDTQYF. The DNA for the CDR3 is TGCGCCAGCAGCCAAGATTTCGTTCCGGGGGCAAGAGATACGCAGTATTTT.

The V call is TRBV5-5, the J call TRBJ1-2; D is possibly TRBD1 (5 bases). Trimming cost V 4 bases and J 2 bases, with 15 bases left between them. The CDR3 totals 15 residues. CDR1 SGHKS and CDR2 YYEKEE come from the germline V gene (reference sequence). CDR3 sequence: CASSRGTEGNYGYTF. The DNA for the CDR3 is TGTGCCAGCAGCCGCGGGACCGAGGGAAACTATGGCTACACCTTC.

This clonotype was observed a handful of times. The chain recombines TRBV7-2 with TRBJ2-6; no firm D call. The ends were cut back, 0 bases at V and 0 bases at J, with 12 bases in the middle. The germline gives CDR1 SGHTA, CDR2 FQGNSA. There are 18 residues in the CDR3. CDR3: CASSLAAAVVSGANVLTF. Written as DNA, the CDR3 is TGTGCCAGCAGCTTAGCGGCGGCCGTCGTCTCTGGGGCCAACGTCCTGACTTTC.

The chain employs TRBV24-1 and TRBJ2-5; TRBD2 matches 7 bases. CDR1 and CDR2 from the germline V gene are KGHDR and SFDVKD. V shed 5 bases and J 3 bases; nucleotides not matched to a gene: 5. This CDR3 has 14 residues. Written as DNA, the CDR3 is TGTGCCACCAGTGCGGCGGGGGAGGAAGAGACCCAGTACTTC. Protein sequence: CATSAAGEEETQYF.

There are a few counts of this clonotype. This chain links TRBV7-2 with TRBJ2-7, with 14 bases matching TRBD2. This CDR3 has 15 amino acids. V lost 0 bases, J lost 5 bases, and 0 bases stayed unmatched. Germline CDR1 and CDR2: SGHTA and FQGNSA. In nucleotides, the CDR3 is TGTGCCAGCAGCTTAGCGGGACTAGCGGGAGACGAGCAGTACTTC. Translating it yields CASSLAGLAGDEQYF.

This clonotype was seen at least ten times. This sequence joins TRBV5-1 and TRBJ2-1, with D possibly matching TRBD1 (6 bases). Trimming left V 0 bases short and J 0 bases short, with 10 bases between. CDR1 and CDR2 from the germline V gene are SGHRS and YFSETQ. The CDR3 spans 16 residues. The DNA for the CDR3 is TGCGCCAGCAGCTTGGTTTGGACAGCCTCCTACAATGAGCAGTTCTTC. Its protein product is CASSLVWTASYNEQFF.

The sample holds a few counts of this clonotype. J is TRBJ2-5 and V is TRBV7-9, with 8 bases fitting TRBD2. Germline trimming cut 5 bases from V and 5 bases from J; bases unmatched to any gene: 4. CDR3 length equals 13 residues. CDR1 and CDR2 (germline): SEHNR, FQNEAQ (reference sequence). The DNA for the CDR3 is TGTGCCAGCAGCCGTAGCGGGGCTGAGACCCAGTACTTC. Protein product: CASSRSGAETQYF.

The V call is TRBV11-1, the J call TRBJ2-5, with D possibly being TRBD1 (5 bases). Trimming removed 5 bases from V and 2 bases from J, with 15 bases in between. CDR1 and CDR2 (germline): SGHAT, FQDESV (reference sequence). The CDR3 spans 15 residues. The CDR3: CASSQGSLRQETQYF. CDR3 sequence (DNA): TGTGCCAGCAGCCAGGGATCCCTCCGGCAAGAGACCCAGTACTTC.

This clonotype was seen more than once but under ten times. This chain connects TRBV7-2 to TRBJ1-3; no clear D gene. The CDR3 is 15 residues long. Germline V gene lookup returns CDR1 SGHTA and CDR2 FQGNSA. Deletions cut 4 bases from V and 3 bases from J, with 13 bases between. The CDR3 DNA reads TGTGCCAGCAGCTCCCAATTTGCGGGTGGAAACACCATATATTTT. Residues: CASSSQFAGGNTIYF. The full variable domain, its missing parts supplied by reference TRBV7-2 and TRBJ1-3, is GAGVSQSPSNKVTEKGKDVELRCDPISGHTALYWYRQSLGQGLEFLIYFQGNSAPDKSGLPSDRFSAERTGGSVSTLTIQRTQQEDSAVYLCASSSQFAGGNTIYFGEGSWLTVV.

The chain uses TRBV15 and TRBJ2-3; 7 nucleotides agree with TRBD1. This CDR3 comprises 13 residues. In germline, CDR1 is LNHNV, CDR2 YYDKDF (reference sequence). Trimming took 5 bases from V and 8 from J; bases not matched to a gene: 7. The CDR3 DNA sequence: TGTGCCACCAGCGCTCGACAGGGTGGTACGCAGTATTTT. This gives the protein CATSARQGGTQYF. Full variable domain (missing parts from reference TRBV15 and TRBJ2-3): DAMVIQNPRYQVTQFGKPVTLSCSQTLNHNVMYWYQQKSSQAPKLLFHYYDKDFNNEADTPDNFQSRRPNTSFCFLDIRSPGLGDTAMYLCATSARQGGTQYFGPGTRLTVL.

This clonotype was recorded at least ten times. This rearrangement joins TRBV6-5 to TRBJ2-1, with 7 bases that match TRBD1. The J segment lost 3 bases and the V segment lost 4 bases, leaving 9 bases of the junction unmatched. The germline V gene encodes CDR1 MNHEY and CDR2 SVGAGI. This CDR3 is built from 16 residues. DNA for the CDR3: TGTGCCAGCAGTTCCCCTGACAGGGTGCTCTACAATGAGCAGTTCTTC. Translation gives CASSSPDRVLYNEQFF.

The genes are TRBV20-1 and TRBJ1-1; perhaps TRBD1 as D (6 bases). Germline lookup yields CDR1 DFQATT and CDR2 SNEGSKA (reference sequence). The V gene lost 1 base and the J gene lost 3 bases, with 9 bases spanning the gap. This CDR3 spans 13 amino acids. The CDR3 coding sequence is TGCAGTGCTAGAGCGGACAGATACACTGAAGCTTTCTTT. As protein: CSARADRYTEAFF.

This sequence joins TRBV11-2 and TRBJ2-5; D not certain. The CDR3 extends over 15 amino acids. Trimming took 1 base from V and 5 from J, leaving 14 bases between them. Looked up from germline, CDR1 is SGHAT and CDR2 is FQNNGV. The CDR3 loop reads CASSLVVRAWETQYF. In nucleotides, the CDR3 is TGTGCCAGCAGCTTAGTTGTAAGGGCATGGGAGACCCAGTACTTC. Full variable domain (outside the CDR3, taken from reference TRBV11-2 and TRBJ2-5): EAGVAQSPRYKIIEKRQSVAFWCNPISGHATLYWYQQILGQGPKLLIQFQNNGVVDDSQLPKDRFSAERLKGVDSTLKIQPAKLEDSAVYLCASSLVVRAWETQYFGPGTRLLVL.

The chain combines TRBV6-5 with TRBJ1-2; D is unclear. This CDR3 is built from 10 residues. The V gene lost 8 bases and the J gene lost 2 bases, with 3 bases spanning the gap. Germline values: CDR1 MNHEY, CDR2 SVGAGI. The CDR3 coding sequence is TGTGCCAGCTGGAACTATGGCTACACCTTC. The encoded protein is CASWNYGYTF.

This clonotype was detected ten times or more. CDR3 sequence: CSASGQSGEQYF. The CDR3 bases are TGCAGTGCAAGTGGACAGTCAGGCGAGCAGTACTTC. The chain carries TRBV20-1 and TRBJ2-7; the D gene is possibly TRBD1 (6 bases). Trimming took off 6 bases at V and 6 bases at J, with 15 bases between the two ends. Germline V gene sequence: CDR1 DFQATT, CDR2 SNEGSKA (reference sequence). The CDR3 sequence is 12 residues long.